The clone carrying this T cell receptor (beta chain) has only a few counts. Its antigen is as yet unknown. Noted time point: healthy volunteer bleed at 6 weeks. It was from unfractionated whole blood that total RNA was extracted. Study processing details: Per-sample TCR counts ranged from 23,224 to 690,600, median about 100,000. TCRdb re-derived calls from the RACE reads in MiXCR, one entry per CDR3 protein. The V and J calls and clone size are TCRdb's, not the authors'. This table has around 70,000 distinct CDR3 sequences, around 6.1% appearing once. These data belong to a study of human T cells and chemical hapten exposure. Study details: TCR yields differed between samples (mainly from small differences in pooled library volume). Study-level results: TCRs exceeding a frequency of 1 in 1000 stayed unchanged under DPC sensitization.

The CDR3 covers 11 residues. V was shortened by 2 bases and J by 6 bases, with 3 bases between the two germline ends. Per the germline V gene, CDR1 is SGHAT and CDR2 is FQNNGV. The clonotype was recovered from a female donor in good health. Some clones in this sample may be carry-over from other donors' samples. The chain joins TRBV11-2 to TRBJ2-3; no reliable D call. The sample comprised whole blood. The CDR3 nucleotides read TGTGCCAGCAGCTTAAAGGATACGCAGTATTTT. It translates to CASSLKDTQYF. Supplemented by reference TRBV11-2 and TRBJ2-3, the full variable domain reads EAGVAQSPRYKIIEKRQSVAFWCNPISGHATLYWYQQILGQGPKLLIQFQNNGVVDDSQLPKDRFSAERLKGVDSTLKIQPAKLEDSAVYLCASSLKDTQYFGPGTRLTVL.